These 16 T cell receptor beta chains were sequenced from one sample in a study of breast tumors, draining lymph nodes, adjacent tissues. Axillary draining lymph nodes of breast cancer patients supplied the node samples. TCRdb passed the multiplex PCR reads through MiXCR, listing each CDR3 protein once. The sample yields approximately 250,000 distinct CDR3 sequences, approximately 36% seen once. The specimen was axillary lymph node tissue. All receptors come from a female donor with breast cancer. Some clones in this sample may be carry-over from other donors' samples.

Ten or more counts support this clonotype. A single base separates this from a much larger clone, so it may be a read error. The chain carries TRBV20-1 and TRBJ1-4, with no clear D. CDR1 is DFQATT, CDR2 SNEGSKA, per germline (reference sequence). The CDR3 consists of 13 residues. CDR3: CSARDLEDETLFF. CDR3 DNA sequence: TGCAGTGCTAGAGATTTAGAGGATGAAACACTGTTTTTT.

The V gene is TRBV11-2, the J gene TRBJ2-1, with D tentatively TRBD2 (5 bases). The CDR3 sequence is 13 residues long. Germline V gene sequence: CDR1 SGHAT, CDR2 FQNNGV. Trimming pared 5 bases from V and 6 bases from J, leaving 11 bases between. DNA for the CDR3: TGTGCCAGCAGCACCCACGGAGGCAATGAGCAGTTCTTC. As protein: CASSTHGGNEQFF. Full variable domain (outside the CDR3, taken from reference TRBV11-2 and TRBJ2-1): EAGVAQSPRYKIIEKRQSVAFWCNPISGHATLYWYQQILGQGPKLLIQFQNNGVVDDSQLPKDRFSAERLKGVDSTLKIQPAKLEDSAVYLCASSTHGGNEQFFGPGTRLTVL.

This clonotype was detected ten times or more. Written as DNA, the CDR3 is TGTGCCAGCAGTAAGACATCCGGGACAGGGGGGAATTCACCCCTCCACTTT. Amino acids: CASSKTSGTGGNSPLHF. This chain uses TRBV6-5 with TRBJ1-6; 11 bases agree with TRBD1. V shed 5 bases, J shed 7 bases, and the junction held 10 bases outside the gene matches. The CDR3 totals 17 residues. Germline CDR1 reads MNHEY; CDR2 reads SVGAGI.

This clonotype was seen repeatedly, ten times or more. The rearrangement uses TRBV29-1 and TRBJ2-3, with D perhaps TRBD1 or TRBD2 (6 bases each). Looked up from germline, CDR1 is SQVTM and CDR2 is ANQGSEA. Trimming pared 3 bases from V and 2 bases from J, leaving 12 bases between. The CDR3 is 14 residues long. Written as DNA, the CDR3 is TGCAGCGTTGACGGGGGCGTATACACAGATACGCAGTATTTT. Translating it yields CSVDGGVYTDTQYF.

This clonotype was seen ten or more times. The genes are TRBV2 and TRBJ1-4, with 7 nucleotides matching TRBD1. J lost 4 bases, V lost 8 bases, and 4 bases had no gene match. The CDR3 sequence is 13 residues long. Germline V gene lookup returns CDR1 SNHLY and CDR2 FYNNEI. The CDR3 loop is CASEDRVNEKLFF. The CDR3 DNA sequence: TGTGCCAGCGAAGACAGGGTTAATGAAAAACTGTTTTTT.

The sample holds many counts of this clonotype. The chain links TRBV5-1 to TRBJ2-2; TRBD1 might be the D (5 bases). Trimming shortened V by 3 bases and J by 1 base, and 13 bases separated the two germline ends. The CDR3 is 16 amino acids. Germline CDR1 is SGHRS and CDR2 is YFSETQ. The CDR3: CASSSLEGQNTGELFF. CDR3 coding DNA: TGCGCCAGCAGCTCATTGGAAGGACAGAACACCGGGGAGCTGTTTTTT.

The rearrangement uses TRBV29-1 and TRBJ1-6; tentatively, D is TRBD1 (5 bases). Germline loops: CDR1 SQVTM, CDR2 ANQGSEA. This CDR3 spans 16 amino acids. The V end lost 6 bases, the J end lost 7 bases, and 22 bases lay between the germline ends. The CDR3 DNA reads TGCAGCGTAGAGTATGGGACTGACCAGCCCAATTCACCCCTCCACTTT. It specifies CSVEYGTDQPNSPLHF. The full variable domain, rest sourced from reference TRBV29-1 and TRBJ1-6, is SAVISQKPSRDICQRGTSLTIQCQVDSQVTMMFWYRQQPGQSLTLIATANQGSEATYESGFVIDKFPISRPNLTFSTLTVSNMSPEDSSIYLCSVEYGTDQPNSPLHFGNGTRLTVT.

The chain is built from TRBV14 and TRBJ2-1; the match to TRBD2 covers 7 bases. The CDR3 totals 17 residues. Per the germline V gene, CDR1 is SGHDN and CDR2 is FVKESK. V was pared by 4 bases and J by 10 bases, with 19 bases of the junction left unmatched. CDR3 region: CASSRKPGLHWGGEQFF. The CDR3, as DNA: TGTGCCAGCAGCCGTAAACCGGGACTCCACTGGGGGGGAGAGCAGTTCTTC.

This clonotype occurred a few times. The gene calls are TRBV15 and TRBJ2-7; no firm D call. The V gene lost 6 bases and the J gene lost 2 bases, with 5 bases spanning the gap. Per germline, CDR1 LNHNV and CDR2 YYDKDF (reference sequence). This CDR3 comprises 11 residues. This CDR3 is CATRDAYEQYF. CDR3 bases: TGTGCCACCAGAGACGCCTACGAGCAGTACTTC.

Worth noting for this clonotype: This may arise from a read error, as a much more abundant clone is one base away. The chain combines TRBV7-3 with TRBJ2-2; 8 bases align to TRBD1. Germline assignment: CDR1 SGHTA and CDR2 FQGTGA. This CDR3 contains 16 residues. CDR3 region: CAGSITGGPNTGELFF. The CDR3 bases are TGTGCCGGCAGCATTACAGGGGGGCCGAACACCGGGGAGCTGTTTTTT.

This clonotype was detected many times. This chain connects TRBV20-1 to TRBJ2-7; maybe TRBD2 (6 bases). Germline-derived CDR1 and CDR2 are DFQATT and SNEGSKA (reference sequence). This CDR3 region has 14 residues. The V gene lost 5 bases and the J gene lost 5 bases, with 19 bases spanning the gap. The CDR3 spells CSADRGEMADEQYF. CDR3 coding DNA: TGCAGTGCTGATCGCGGGGAGATGGCCGACGAGCAGTACTTC.

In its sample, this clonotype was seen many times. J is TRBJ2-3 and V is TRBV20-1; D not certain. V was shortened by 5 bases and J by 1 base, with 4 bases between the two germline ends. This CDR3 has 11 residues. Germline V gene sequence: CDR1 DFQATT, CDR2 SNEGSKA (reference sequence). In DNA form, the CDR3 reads TGCAGTGCTCGACGCACAGATACGCAGTATTTT. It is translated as CSARRTDTQYF.

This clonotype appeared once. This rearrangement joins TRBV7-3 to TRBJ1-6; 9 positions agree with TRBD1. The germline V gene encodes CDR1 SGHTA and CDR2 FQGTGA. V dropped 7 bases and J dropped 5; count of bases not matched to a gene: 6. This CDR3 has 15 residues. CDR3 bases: TGTGCCAGCAAAAAACAGGGGGCGAATAATTCACCCCTCCACTTT. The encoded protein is CASKKQGANNSPLHF.

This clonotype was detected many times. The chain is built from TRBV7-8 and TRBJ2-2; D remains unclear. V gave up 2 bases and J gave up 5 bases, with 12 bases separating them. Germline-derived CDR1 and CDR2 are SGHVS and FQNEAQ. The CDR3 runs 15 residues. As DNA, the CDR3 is TGTGCCAGCAGCTTAAAGCCAGATAGGACCGGGGAGCTGTTTTTT. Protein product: CASSLKPDRTGELFF.

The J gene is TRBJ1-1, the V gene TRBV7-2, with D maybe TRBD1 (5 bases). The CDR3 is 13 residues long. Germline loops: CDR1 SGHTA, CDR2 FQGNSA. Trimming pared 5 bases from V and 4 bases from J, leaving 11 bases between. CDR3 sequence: CASSPQASTEAFF. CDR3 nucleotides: TGTGCCAGCAGCCCACAGGCGAGCACTGAAGCTTTCTTT.

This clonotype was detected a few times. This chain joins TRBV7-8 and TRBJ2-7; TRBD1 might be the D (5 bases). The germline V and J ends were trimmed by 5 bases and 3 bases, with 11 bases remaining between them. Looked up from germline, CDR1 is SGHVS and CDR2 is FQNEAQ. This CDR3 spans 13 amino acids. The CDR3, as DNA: TGTGCCAGCAGCCCCCGACAGAGCTACGAGCAGTACTTC. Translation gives CASSPRQSYEQYF. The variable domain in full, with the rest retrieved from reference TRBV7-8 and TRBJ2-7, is GAGVSQSPRYKVAKRGQDVALRCDPISGHVSLFWYQQALGQGPEFLTYFQNEAQLDKSGLPSDRFFAERPEGSVSTLKIQRTQQEDSAVYLCASSPRQSYEQYFGPGTRLTVT.